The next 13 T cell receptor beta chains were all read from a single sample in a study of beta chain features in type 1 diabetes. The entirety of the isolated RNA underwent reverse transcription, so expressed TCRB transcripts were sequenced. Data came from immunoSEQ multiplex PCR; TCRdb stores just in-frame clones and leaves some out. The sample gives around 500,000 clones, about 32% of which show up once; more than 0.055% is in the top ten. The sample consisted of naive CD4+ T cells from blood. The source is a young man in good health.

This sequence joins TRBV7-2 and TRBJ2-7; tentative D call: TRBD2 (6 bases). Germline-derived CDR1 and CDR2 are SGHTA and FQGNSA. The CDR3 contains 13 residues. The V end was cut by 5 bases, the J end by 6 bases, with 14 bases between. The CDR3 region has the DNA TGTGCCAGCAGCGTCCGGGACTCTAGCGAGCAGTACTTC. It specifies CASSVRDSSEQYF.

For the CDR3, the DNA is TGTGCCAGTGGTCTCGAAAATGAGCAGTTCTTC. Encoded protein: CASGLENEQFF. J is TRBJ2-1 and V is TRBV28; D is ambiguous. V lost 9 bases and J lost 7, with 10 bases in between. This CDR3 contains 11 residues. From germline, CDR1 is MDHEN and CDR2 SYDVKM.

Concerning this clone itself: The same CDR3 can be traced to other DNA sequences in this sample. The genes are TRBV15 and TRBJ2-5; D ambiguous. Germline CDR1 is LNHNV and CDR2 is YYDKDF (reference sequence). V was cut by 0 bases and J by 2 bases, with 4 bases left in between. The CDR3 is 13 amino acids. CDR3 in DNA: TGTGCCACCAGCAGAGATGTGCAAGAGACCCAGTACTTC. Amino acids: CATSRDVQETQYF. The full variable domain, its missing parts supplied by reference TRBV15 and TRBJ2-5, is DAMVIQNPRYQVTQFGKPVTLSCSQTLNHNVMYWYQQKSSQAPKLLFHYYDKDFNNEADTPDNFQSRRPNTSFCFLDIRSPGLGDTAMYLCATSRDVQETQYFGPGTRLLVL.

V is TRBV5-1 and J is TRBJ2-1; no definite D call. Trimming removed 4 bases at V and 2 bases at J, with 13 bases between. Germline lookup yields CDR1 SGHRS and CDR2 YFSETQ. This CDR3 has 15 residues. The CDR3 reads CASSPQAGPYNEQFF. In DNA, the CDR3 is TGCGCCAGCAGCCCCCAGGCTGGCCCCTACAATGAGCAGTTCTTC.

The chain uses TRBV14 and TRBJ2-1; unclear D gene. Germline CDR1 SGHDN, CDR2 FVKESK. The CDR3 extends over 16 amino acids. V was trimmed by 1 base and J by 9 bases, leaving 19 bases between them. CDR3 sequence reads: CASSQVRPMASSEQFF. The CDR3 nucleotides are TGTGCCAGCAGCCAAGTCAGACCCATGGCCTCTAGTGAGCAGTTCTTC.

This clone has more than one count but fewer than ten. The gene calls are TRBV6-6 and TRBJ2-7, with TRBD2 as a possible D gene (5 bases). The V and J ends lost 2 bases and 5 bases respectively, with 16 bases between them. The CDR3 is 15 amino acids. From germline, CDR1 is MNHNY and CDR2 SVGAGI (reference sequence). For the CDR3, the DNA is TGTGCCAGCAGTTACCAAGGTGGCCGGGGAGACGAGCAGTACTTC. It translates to CASSYQGGRGDEQYF.

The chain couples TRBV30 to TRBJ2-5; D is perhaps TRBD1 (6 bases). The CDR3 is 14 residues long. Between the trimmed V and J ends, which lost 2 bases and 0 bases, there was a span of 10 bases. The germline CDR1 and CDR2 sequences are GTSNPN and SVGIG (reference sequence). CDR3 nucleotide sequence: TGTGCCTGGAGTCCCGACAGGTACCAAGAGACCCAGTACTTC. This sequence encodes CAWSPDRYQETQYF.

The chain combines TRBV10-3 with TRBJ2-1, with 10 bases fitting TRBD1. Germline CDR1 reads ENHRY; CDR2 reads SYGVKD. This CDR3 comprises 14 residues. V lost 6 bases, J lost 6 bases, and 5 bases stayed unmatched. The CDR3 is CAIRMDRGVNEQFF. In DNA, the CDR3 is TGTGCCATCAGGATGGACAGGGGGGTCAATGAGCAGTTCTTC.

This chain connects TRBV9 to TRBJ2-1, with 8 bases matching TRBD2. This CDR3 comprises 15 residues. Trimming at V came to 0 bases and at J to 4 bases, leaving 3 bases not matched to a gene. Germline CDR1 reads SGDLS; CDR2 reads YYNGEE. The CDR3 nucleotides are TGTGCCAGCAGCGTAGCAGCGGGAGCGTACAATGAGCAGTTCTTC. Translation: CASSVAAGAYNEQFF. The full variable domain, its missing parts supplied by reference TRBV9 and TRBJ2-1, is DSGVTQTPKHLITATGQRVTLRCSPRSGDLSVYWYQQSLDQGLQFLIQYYNGEERAKGNILERFSAQQFPDLHSELNLSSLELGDSALYFCASSVAAGAYNEQFFGPGTRLTVL.

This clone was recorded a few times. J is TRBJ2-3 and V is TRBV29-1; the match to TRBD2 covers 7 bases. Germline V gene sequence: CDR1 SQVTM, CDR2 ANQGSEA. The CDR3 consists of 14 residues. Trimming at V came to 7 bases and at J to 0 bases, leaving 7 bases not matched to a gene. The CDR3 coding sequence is TGCAGCGCCCTAGAGCGGGGTAGCACAGATACGCAGTATTTT. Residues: CSALERGSTDTQYF.

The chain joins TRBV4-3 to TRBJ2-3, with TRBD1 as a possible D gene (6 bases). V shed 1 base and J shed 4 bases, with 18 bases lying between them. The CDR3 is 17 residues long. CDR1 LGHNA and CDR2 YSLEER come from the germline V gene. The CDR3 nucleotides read TGCGCCAGCAGCCAAGGCTGGTGGGGGCACGTCGCAGATACGCAGTATTTT. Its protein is CASSQGWWGHVADTQYF.

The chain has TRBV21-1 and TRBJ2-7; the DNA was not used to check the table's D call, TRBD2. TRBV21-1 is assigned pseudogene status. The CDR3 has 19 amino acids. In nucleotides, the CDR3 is TGTGCCAGCAGCGAACCTCGGGAGCATTTGAGATATTACCTTGTCCAGCAGTACTTC. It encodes CASSEPREHLRYYLVQQYF.

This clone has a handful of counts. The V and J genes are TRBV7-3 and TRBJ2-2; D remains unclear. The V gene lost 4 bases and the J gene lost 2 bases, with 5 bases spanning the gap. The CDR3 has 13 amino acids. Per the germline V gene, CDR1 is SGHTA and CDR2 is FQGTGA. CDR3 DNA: TGTGCCAGCAGCTGGCTCAACACCGGGGAGCTGTTTTTT. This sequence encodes CASSWLNTGELFF.